The 30 T cell receptor beta chains given below trace back to one sample, sequenced in a study of T cell responses to AZD1222 COVID-19 vaccine. Sequencing was performed with immunoSEQ multiplex PCR; in TCRdb, only in-frame clones are kept and a portion is missing. Of approximately 110,000 clones in the sample, about nine tenths were seen once. The material sequenced was peripheral blood, taken on day 0 of AZD1222 vaccination. These receptors all stem from an adult in good health.

The chain recombines TRBV7-8 with TRBJ1-2; D ambiguous. V lost 5 bases and J 2 bases, leaving 9 bases between the germline ends. The CDR3 loop spans 13 amino acids. Looked up from germline, CDR1 is SGHVS and CDR2 is FQNEAQ. This CDR3 reads CASSGAENYGYTF. The CDR3 bases are TGTGCCAGCAGCGGAGCTGAAAACTATGGCTACACCTTC.

This clone showed up just a few times. This chain connects TRBV12-5 to TRBJ1-1; D unresolved. CDR1 is LGHNT, CDR2 FRNRAP, per germline. The length of the CDR3 is 14 residues. The V end lost 4 bases, the J end lost 6 bases, and 15 bases lay between the germline ends. CDR3 bases: TGTGCTAGTGGTTCTCCGGGCCTAGGAGCTGAAGCTTTCTTT. As protein: CASGSPGLGAEAFF.

This clone was seen a single time. One end of the junction varies from germline; a read error may be responsible. V and J are TRBV29-1 and TRBJ1-1; 7 bases are shared with TRBD1. The CDR3 is 12 residues long. Germline CDR1 is SQVTM and CDR2 is ANQGSEA. The CDR3 is CSVEGQRPQTVF. As DNA, the CDR3 is TGCAGCGTTGAGGGACAGAGGCCCCAGACGGTCTTT.

V gene TRBV7-2 combines with J gene TRBJ2-1; 9 nucleotides align to TRBD1. The V and J ends lost 8 bases and 10 bases, in that order; junction bases with no gene match: 12. The CDR3 covers 14 residues. CDR1 SGHTA and CDR2 FQGNSA come from the germline V gene. In DNA, the CDR3 is TGTGCCAGCCTCCGCCCGGACAGGGGAGGCGAGCAGTTCTTC. Translated: CASLRPDRGGEQFF.

For this clone: Other DNA sequences in the sample encode the same CDR3. The rearrangement joins TRBV19 to TRBJ1-1; no definite D call. The CDR3 sequence is 13 residues long. Germline V gene lookup returns CDR1 LNHDA and CDR2 SQIVND (reference sequence). The V gene lost 3 bases and the J gene lost 0 bases, with 5 bases spanning the gap. CDR3 sequence reads: CASSISLNTEAFF. CDR3 DNA: TGTGCCAGTAGTATTAGCTTGAACACTGAAGCTTTCTTT.

The sample holds one count of this clone. The V and J genes are TRBV24-1 and TRBJ2-2; D is undetermined. With 6 bases removed from V and 6 bases from J, the gap between germline ends came to 4 bases. The CDR3 is 11 amino acids. Germline CDR1 KGHDR, CDR2 SFDVKD. Here the CDR3 DNA reads TGTGCCACCAGTTCGTCCGGGGAGCTGTTTTTT. It encodes CATSSSGELFF.

The genes are TRBV9 and TRBJ1-4, with 9 bases that match TRBD1. Losses at the gene ends were 5 bases for V and 5 bases for J; bases not matched to a gene: 13. The CDR3 has 17 amino acids. Germline-derived CDR1 and CDR2 are SGDLS and YYNGEE. Here the CDR3 DNA reads TGTGCCAGCAGTCCCCGGACAGGGGCGCTATCCAATGAAAAACTGTTTTTT. Translation: CASSPRTGALSNEKLFF.

The chain has TRBV30 and TRBJ2-7, with a weak D call TRBD2 (5 bases). Looked up from germline, CDR1 is GTSNPN and CDR2 is SVGIG (reference sequence). With 4 bases removed from V and 0 bases from J, the gap between germline ends came to 13 bases. The CDR3 sequence is 14 residues long. The DNA of the CDR3 is TGTGCCTGGACGCAGGAGGCTAGCTCCTACGAGCAGTACTTC. This gives the protein CAWTQEASSYEQYF.

This clone was observed a single time. The rearrangement links TRBV5-6 to TRBJ1-3, with unresolved D. V shed 0 bases and J shed 4 bases, with 8 bases lying between them. Germline V gene lookup returns CDR1 SGHDT and CDR2 YYEEEE. This CDR3 spans 14 amino acids. The CDR3 sequence: CASSLATQGNTIYF. CDR3 DNA sequence: TGTGCCAGCAGCTTGGCTACTCAGGGAAACACCATATATTTT.

The genes are TRBV19 and TRBJ2-1; tentative D call: TRBD1 (5 bases). There are 15 residues in the CDR3. Germline V gene lookup returns CDR1 LNHDA and CDR2 SQIVND (reference sequence). V lost 5 bases, J lost 7 bases, and 18 bases lay in between. CDR3 coding DNA: TGTGCCAGTAGTCTTCGACAGAATGCAGTAAATGAGCAGTTCTTC. Protein: CASSLRQNAVNEQFF.

This chain connects TRBV12-2 to TRBJ2-6; TRBD2 was called by the table and not checked on the DNA. TRBV12-2 is shown as a pseudogene. CDR3 size: 18 residues. CDR3 residues: CASRLDCHCSSGANVLTF. In DNA form, the CDR3 reads TGTGCAAGTCGCTTAGATTGTCACTGTAGCTCTGGGGCCAACGTCCTGACTTTC.

The J gene is TRBJ2-7, the V gene TRBV5-1; D perhaps matches TRBD2 (6 bases). CDR1 SGHRS and CDR2 YFSETQ come from the germline V gene. Trimming stripped 4 bases from V and 1 base from J, with 21 bases between. The CDR3 runs to 17 residues. CDR3 nucleotides: TGCGCCAGCAGCATCGCAGCGGGCCGCGGGGTATCCTACGAGCAGTACTTC. As protein: CASSIAAGRGVSYEQYF.

The V gene is TRBV27, the J gene TRBJ1-1, with D perhaps TRBD1 (5 bases). Germline values: CDR1 MNHEY, CDR2 SMNVEV (reference sequence). The length of the CDR3 is 13 residues. Trimming removed 6 bases at V and 5 bases at J, with 13 bases between. In nucleotides, the CDR3 is TGTGCCAGCAGGTTGGGACGTCTGACTGAAGCTTTCTTT. It translates to CASRLGRLTEAFF.

This clone has a handful of counts. A much larger clone is a single base away; this may be a read error. The chain uses TRBV10-1 and TRBJ2-2; D is unresolved. The V end lost 3 bases, the J end lost 0 bases, and 2 bases lay between the germline ends. The V gene's germline CDR1 is WNHNN and CDR2 SYGVQD (reference sequence). The CDR3 is made up of 13 amino acids. The CDR3 DNA reads TGCGCCAGCAGTGACTCGAACACCGGGGAGCTGTTTTTT. Its protein is CASSDSNTGELFF.

This rearrangement joins TRBV6-5 to TRBJ2-1; D is ambiguous. CDR1 is MNHEY and CDR2 is SVGAGI in the germline V gene. Trimming stripped 6 bases from V and 0 bases from J, with 9 bases between. This CDR3 has 14 residues. CDR3 coding DNA: TGTGCCAGCAGCGGGCTGAGCTCCTACAATGAGCAGTTCTTC. As protein: CASSGLSSYNEQFF.

This clone was seen more than once but under ten times. The chain links TRBV4-1 to TRBJ2-7, with 8 bases aligning to TRBD2. The CDR3 contains 17 residues. J was trimmed by 0 bases and V by 1 base; bases with no gene match: 8. The germline V gene has CDR1 MGHRA and CDR2 YSYEKL. This CDR3 is CASSQGPSGGPSYEQYF. The CDR3 coding sequence is TGCGCCAGCAGCCAAGGCCCCAGCGGGGGCCCCTCCTACGAGCAGTACTTC.

This clone was seen only once. This chain connects TRBV15 to TRBJ1-3; the D is unclear. Germline lookup yields CDR1 LNHNV and CDR2 YYDKDF (reference sequence). Trimming left V 0 bases short and J 2 bases short, with 5 bases between. The CDR3 spans 14 residues. The DNA of the CDR3 is TGTGCCACCAGCAGAGAACCAACTGGAAACACCATATATTTT. Its protein is CATSREPTGNTIYF.

The chain combines TRBV18 with TRBJ2-7; D uncertain. Germline lookup yields CDR1 KGHSH and CDR2 LQKENI. With 2 bases removed from V and 4 bases from J, the gap between germline ends came to 18 bases. This CDR3 spans 16 amino acids. CDR3 residues: CASSPGLLTPAYEQYF. DNA of the CDR3: TGTGCCAGCTCACCAGGTCTCCTGACCCCCGCGTACGAGCAGTACTTC.

The chain carries TRBV19 and TRBJ2-7, with 10 nucleotides matching TRBD2. The length of the CDR3 is 16 residues. The germline CDR1 and CDR2 sequences are LNHDA and SQIVND (reference sequence). After removal of 5 bases from V and 4 bases from J, the junction contained 11 bases not matched to a gene. The CDR3 protein is CASSPQSGGASYEQYF. The CDR3 bases are TGTGCCAGTAGTCCACAGAGCGGGGGGGCCTCATACGAGCAGTACTTC.

As DNA, the CDR3 is TGTGTCAGCCGGGCCCCCACGGACACCGGGGAGCTGTTTTTT. Translating it yields CVSRAPTDTGELFF. The J gene is TRBJ2-2, the V gene TRBV7-5. TRBV7-5 represents a pseudogene. The CDR3 spans 14 residues.

V and J are TRBV11-3 and TRBJ2-1; D may correspond to TRBD1 or TRBD2 (6 bases each). This CDR3 spans 13 amino acids. Germline V CDR1 and CDR2: SGHNT, YENEEA. Trimming shortened V by 3 bases and J by 9 bases, and 12 bases separated the two germline ends. The CDR3 DNA is TGTGCCAGCAGCTTCGGGGGCCACGGTGAGCAGTTCTTC. Its protein is CASSFGGHGEQFF.

This chain connects TRBV7-9 to TRBJ1-3; D not resolved. The CDR3 totals 14 residues. Trimming left V 5 bases short and J 4 bases short, with 12 bases between. CDR1 and CDR2 (germline): SEHNR, FQNEAQ (reference sequence). CDR3 in amino acids: CASSPPGAGNTIYF. As DNA, the CDR3 is TGTGCCAGCAGCCCCCCGGGAGCAGGAAACACCATATATTTT.

The CDR3 sequence is CASSFTVSYEQYF. CDR3 sequence (DNA): TGTGCCAGCAGTTTCACGGTCTCCTACGAGCAGTACTTC. The rearrangement joins TRBV12-3 or TRBV12-4 to TRBJ2-7; no clear D. V shed 3 bases and J shed 0 bases, with 6 bases lying between them. CDR3 length: 13 residues.

CDR3 loop: CASSQGTGVGTIYF. For the CDR3, the DNA is TGTGCCAGCAGCCAAGGGACGGGTGTCGGCACCATATATTTT. The gene calls are TRBV3-1 (or the pseudogene TRBV3-2) and TRBJ1-3; D gene unclear. This CDR3 has 14 amino acids. Germline CDR1 reads LGHDT; CDR2 reads YNNKEL (reference sequence). Deletions cut 1 base from V and 9 bases from J, with 13 bases between.

The chain links TRBV5-6 to TRBJ1-2, with a tentative D call TRBD1 (5 bases). Germline V CDR1 and CDR2: SGHDT, YYEEEE. The V and J ends lost 0 bases and 3 bases respectively, with 9 bases between them. The CDR3 is made up of 14 amino acids. The CDR3 region is CASSLEVGDYGYTF. The CDR3, as DNA: TGTGCCAGCAGCTTGGAGGTAGGGGACTATGGCTACACCTTC.

The rearrangement links TRBV27 to TRBJ1-5; TRBD1 aligns across 7 bases. The germline gives CDR1 MNHEY, CDR2 SMNVEV (reference sequence). The V segment lost 4 bases and the J segment 4 bases; nucleotides outside the gene matches: 13. This CDR3 has 17 residues. The CDR3 reads CASSSDRERVSNQPQHF. The CDR3 DNA sequence: TGTGCCAGCAGTTCCGACAGGGAACGGGTATCGAATCAGCCCCAGCATTTT.

The V gene is TRBV14, the J gene TRBJ2-5; possible D gene TRBD2, 5 bases. The CDR3 runs to 16 residues. With 4 bases removed from V and 0 bases from J, the gap between germline ends came to 15 bases. Germline CDR1 SGHDN, CDR2 FVKESK. The CDR3 DNA follows: TGTGCCAGCAGCCTCGGGGTTACCACATACCAAGAGACCCAGTACTTC. The encoded protein is CASSLGVTTYQETQYF.

This clone has a single count. The chain uses TRBV4-3 and TRBJ1-1, with 7 bases matching TRBD1. V lost 1 base, J lost 3 bases, and 5 bases stayed unmatched. CDR3 length: 15 amino acids. Per germline, CDR1 LGHNA and CDR2 YSLEER. The CDR3 sequence is CASSQGPQGDTEAFF. The CDR3 bases are TGCGCCAGCAGCCAAGGCCCCCAGGGGGACACTGAAGCTTTCTTT.

This chain uses TRBV28 with TRBJ1-5; perhaps TRBD1 as D (6 bases). The germline CDR1 and CDR2 sequences are MDHEN and SYDVKM. Trimming took 6 bases from V and 9 from J, leaving 21 bases between them. The CDR3 runs 15 residues. CDR3 nucleotides: TGTGCCAGCAGCGGAAACAGGGCTCCCCGTGGGCCCCAGCATTTT. Protein product: CASSGNRAPRGPQHF.

The chain uses TRBV6-5 and TRBJ2-1, with unresolved D. V shed 10 bases and J shed 9 bases, with 22 bases lying between them. The CDR3 spans 14 residues. The germline V gene encodes CDR1 MNHEY and CDR2 SVGAGI. The CDR3 sequence: CATVGSTAGFEQFF. The CDR3 DNA sequence: TGTGCCACCGTGGGATCCACCGCTGGTTTTGAGCAGTTCTTC.